The 10 T cell receptor beta chains given below trace back to one sample, sequenced in a study of blood T cell repertoires in COVID-19. The assay was immunoSEQ multiplex PCR, and TCRdb's table has in-frame clones only and misses some. Among about 130,000 clones listed, less than 90% were seen once. What was sequenced was peripheral blood. The receptors were sampled from a man in his 70s with acute or convalescent COVID-19.

This sequence joins TRBV4-1 and TRBJ1-2; possible D gene TRBD1, 6 bases. The length of the CDR3 is 15 residues. Looked up from germline, CDR1 is MGHRA and CDR2 is YSYEKL. V shed 0 bases and J shed 7 bases, with 15 bases lying between them. This chain's CDR3 is CASSQDINREGGYTF. As DNA, the CDR3 is TGCGCCAGCAGCCAAGATATTAACAGGGAAGGTGGCTACACCTTC.

The chain joins TRBV4-1 to TRBJ1-3; D uncertain. The CDR3 sequence is 16 residues long. V gave up 0 bases and J gave up 2 bases, with 11 bases separating them. Germline V gives CDR1 MGHRA, CDR2 YSYEKL. The CDR3 protein is CASSQDPLSPGNTIYF. CDR3 DNA sequence: TGCGCCAGCAGCCAAGACCCCCTATCCCCTGGAAACACCATATATTTT.

The chain uses TRBV3-1 (or the pseudogene TRBV3-2) and TRBJ2-3; 14 bases align to TRBD2. CDR3 size: 17 residues. V gave up 4 bases and J gave up 5 bases; unmatched junction bases: 8. CDR1 LGHDT and CDR2 YNNKEL come from the germline V gene (reference sequence). CDR3 DNA sequence: TGTGCCAGCAGCCGGACGACTAGCGGGGGGGCAGAAGATACGCAGTATTTT. This encodes CASSRTTSGGAEDTQYF.

V gene TRBV6-5 combines with J gene TRBJ1-4; a possible D gene is TRBD1 (5 bases). The germline V gene encodes CDR1 MNHEY and CDR2 SVGAGI. Trimming left V 6 bases short and J 12 bases short, with 11 bases between. The CDR3 extends over 11 amino acids. Here the CDR3 reads CASSGGFELFF. As DNA, the CDR3 is TGTGCCAGCAGCGGGGGGTTTGAACTGTTTTTT.

The chain combines TRBV6-1 with TRBJ2-4, with 7 bases lining up with TRBD2. The germline gives CDR1 MNHNS, CDR2 SASEGT. J was trimmed by 2 bases and V by 3 bases; bases with no gene match: 1. This CDR3 is 14 amino acids long. The CDR3 DNA reads TGTGCCAGCAGTGACGGGGGGACCAAAAACATTCAGTACTTC. Protein: CASSDGGTKNIQYF.

The V and J genes are TRBV3-1 (or the pseudogene TRBV3-2) and TRBJ2-3, with TRBD2 matching over 8 bases. The CDR3 runs to 18 residues. In germline, CDR1 is LGHDT, CDR2 YNNKEL (reference sequence). After removal of 2 bases from V and 0 bases from J, the junction contained 10 bases not matched to a gene. Here the CDR3 DNA reads TGTGCCAGCAGCCAACTTCTCGTCCAGCGGGGGAGCACAGATACGCAGTATTTT. Amino acid sequence: CASSQLLVQRGSTDTQYF.

This clone was detected once. The V call is TRBV30, the J call TRBJ1-4, with no clear D. Germline values: CDR1 GTSNPN, CDR2 SVGIG (reference sequence). The V end lost 0 bases, the J end lost 4 bases, and 6 bases lay between the germline ends. The CDR3 is made up of 13 amino acids. In DNA form, the CDR3 reads TGTGCCTGGAGTGTGGCCCTTAATGAAAAACTGTTTTTT. As protein: CAWSVALNEKLFF. Combining the CDR3 with reference TRBV30 and TRBJ1-4 gives the whole variable domain SQTIHQWPATLVQPVGSPLSLECTVEGTSNPNLYWYRQAAGRGLQLLFYSVGIGQISSEVPQNLSASRPQDRQFILSSKKLLLSDSGFYLCAWSVALNEKLFFGSGTQLSVL.

This clone was seen a few times. The J gene is TRBJ2-1, the V gene TRBV3-1 (or the pseudogene TRBV3-2), with 10 bases identical to TRBD1. Per germline, CDR1 LGHDT and CDR2 YNNKEL (reference sequence). J gave up 7 bases and V 3 bases, and 12 bases lay outside the gene matches. The CDR3 extends over 17 amino acids. This chain's CDR3 is CASSQGLGGQGLNEQFF. CDR3 bases: TGTGCCAGCAGCCAGGGTCTGGGGGGACAGGGGCTAAATGAGCAGTTCTTC.

This sequence joins TRBV6-6 and TRBJ1-5, with a tentative D call TRBD1 (6 bases). CDR1 is MNHNY and CDR2 is SVGAGI in the germline V gene (reference sequence). The CDR3 is 18 residues long. The ends were cut back, 5 bases at V and 2 bases at J, with 22 bases in the middle. The CDR3 reads CASSPLTTGRVGNQPQHF. The CDR3 DNA is TGTGCCAGCAGTCCTTTAACAACAGGGAGGGTCGGCAATCAGCCCCAGCATTTT.

The CDR3 is CASTSRELNTEAFF. The DNA for the CDR3 is TGTGCCAGCACCTCCCGGGAACTGAACACTGAAGCTTTCTTT. V is TRBV7-8 and J is TRBJ1-1; the D is unclear. Germline V gives CDR1 SGHVS, CDR2 FQNEAQ. The CDR3 has 14 amino acids. Trimming shortened V by 7 bases and J by 0 bases, and 12 bases separated the two germline ends.